The 25 T cell receptor beta chains in this list originate from one sample, sequenced in a study of CXCR3-negative and CXCR3-positive naive CD8 T cells. With UMI labels, 5' RACE was used to prepare the TRB cDNA libraries. TCRdb reworked the 5' RACE reads into one entry per CDR3 protein, no DNA. This listing includes 100,000 to 150,000 distinct CDR3 sequences. Sequencing input: naive CXCR3- CD8+ T cells from blood. Indicated subset: CD45RO-CCR7+CD27+CD95- naive CD8+ T cells lacking CXCR3 (TNR3-). Receptor source: a human donor in good health. Some clones in this sample may be carry-over from other donors' samples.

The CDR3 loop is CASSLTRTGFYEQYF. This rearrangement joins TRBV5-1 to TRBJ2-7; TCRdb outputs TRBD1, but without DNA this stays unchecked. The germline CDR1 and CDR2 sequences are SGHRS and YFSETQ. The CDR3 runs to 15 residues.

V usage is TRBV29-1 and J usage is TRBJ2-1; no DNA is available, so the TRBD2 call from TCRdb remains unchecked. In germline, CDR1 is SQVTM, CDR2 ANQGSEA. The CDR3 has 16 amino acids. CDR3 loop: CSAAGTSGDTYNEQFF.

This chain connects TRBV12-3 or TRBV12-4 to TRBJ1-2; TCRdb returns TRBD1, unconfirmable since there is no DNA. This CDR3 contains 13 residues. CDR3 protein: CASSPGQGPGYTF.

This sequence joins TRBV6-5 and TRBJ2-3; the TCRdb D gene call, TRBD2, has no DNA to confirm it. Germline V gives CDR1 MNHEY, CDR2 SVGAGI. The CDR3 spans 16 residues. CDR3 region: CASSRLSGGRTDTQYF.

J is TRBJ2-3 and V is TRBV29-1; as DNA is missing, the TRBD2 call by TCRdb cannot be tested. This CDR3 is 15 amino acids long. Germline values: CDR1 SQVTM, CDR2 ANQGSEA. This chain's CDR3 is CSVEGAATSTDTQYF.

The rearrangement joins TRBV2 to TRBJ2-1; checking the TCRdb D call of TRBD2 is not possible without DNA. The germline V gene encodes CDR1 SNHLY and CDR2 FYNNEI. There are 17 residues in the CDR3. The chain's CDR3 is CASSGASGGAQLNEQFF.

CDR3 loop: CASSLAPLGDTQYF. The chain uses TRBV11-2 and TRBJ2-3. CDR3 size: 14 residues. CDR1 and CDR2 from the germline V gene are SGHAT and FQNNGV.

This chain joins TRBV29-1 and TRBJ2-5; the D call of TRBD2 rests on TCRdb alone, since no DNA is present to check it. Germline V gives CDR1 SQVTM, CDR2 ANQGSEA. The CDR3 sequence is 13 residues long. The CDR3 sequence: CSLELAGQETQYF.

V is TRBV7-2 and J is TRBJ2-1. Germline values: CDR1 SGHTA, CDR2 FQGNSA. The CDR3 length is 16 residues. CDR3 sequence reads: CASSENTRSSYNEQFF.

The gene calls are TRBV27 and TRBJ1-2; TCRdb returns TRBD1, unconfirmable since there is no DNA. The CDR3 has 15 residues. Germline V gene sequence: CDR1 MNHEY, CDR2 SMNVEV (reference sequence). Here the CDR3 reads CASSSLTGGGDGYTF.

The chain uses TRBV12-3 or TRBV12-4 and TRBJ2-7; TCRdb reports TRBD1, a call that lacks DNA to check it against. The length of the CDR3 is 13 residues. The CDR3 loop is CASSNGGLDEQYF.

The chain carries TRBV27 and TRBJ2-1; the D gene TCRdb calls, TRBD2, cannot be checked with no DNA. The CDR3 runs 15 residues. Germline loops: CDR1 MNHEY, CDR2 SMNVEV (reference sequence). CDR3 in amino acids: CASSQSGSPGNEQFF.

The chain has TRBV7-3 and TRBJ2-1; the TCRdb call, TRBD1, lacks DNA for checking. Looked up from germline, CDR1 is SGHTA and CDR2 is FQGTGA. The CDR3 length is 16 residues. CDR3 residues: CASSLVGGAQSNEQFF.

The chain combines TRBV21-1 with TRBJ2-1; absent DNA, TCRdb's TRBD1 call cannot be checked. TRBV21-1 is shown as a pseudogene. This CDR3 comprises 12 residues. CDR3 residues: CASSPAREEQFF.

The CDR3 is CASSPGTSGSRYNEQFF. V usage is TRBV5-6 and J usage is TRBJ2-1; TCRdb lists TRBD2, though no DNA is available to test this call. The V gene's germline CDR1 is SGHDT and CDR2 YYEEEE. This CDR3 has 17 amino acids.

V usage is TRBV20-1 and J usage is TRBJ2-7; TCRdb indicates TRBD2, and absent DNA this call remains unverified. Germline V gene sequence: CDR1 DFQATT, CDR2 SNEGSKA (reference sequence). This CDR3 has 13 amino acids. The CDR3: CSARASGGYEQYF.

The V call is TRBV12-3 or TRBV12-4, the J call TRBJ2-3; as DNA is missing, the TRBD2 call by TCRdb cannot be tested. This CDR3 has 18 amino acids. The CDR3 region is CASRKIAGGPLSTDTQYF.

The V call is TRBV7-2, the J call TRBJ2-7. Germline CDR1 is SGHTA and CDR2 is FQGNSA. The CDR3 consists of 12 residues. CDR3 residues: CASSLIPYGQYF. Based on the CDR3 plus reference TRBV7-2 and TRBJ2-7, the full variable domain is GAGVSQSPSNKVTEKGKDVELRCDPISGHTALYWYRQSLGQGLEFLIYFQGNSAPDKSGLPSDRFSAERTGGSVSTLTIQRTQQEDSAVYLCASSLIPYGQYFGPGTRLTVT.

V and J are TRBV6-5 and TRBJ2-1; the TCRdb D gene call, TRBD2, has no DNA to confirm it. The germline V gene encodes CDR1 MNHEY and CDR2 SVGAGI. CDR3 size: 15 residues. CDR3 sequence reads: CASSLQGPVYNEQFF.

The chain carries TRBV12-5 and TRBJ1-6; TCRdb indicates TRBD1, and absent DNA this call remains unverified. The CDR3 has 22 residues. Germline CDR1 is LGHNT and CDR2 is FRNRAP. CDR3 in amino acids: CASGLETKLPKDRGFWVSPLHF.

The chain recombines TRBV25-1 with TRBJ1-6; the D gene TCRdb calls, TRBD1, cannot be checked with no DNA. The CDR3 runs 17 residues. Germline lookup yields CDR1 MGHDK and CDR2 SYGVNS. CDR3 loop: CASSVCCIGIDNSPLHF.

The chain has TRBV29-1 and TRBJ2-1; the D gene TCRdb calls, TRBD1, cannot be checked with no DNA. The length of the CDR3 is 14 residues. Germline V gene data show CDR1 as SQVTM and CDR2 as ANQGSEA. CDR3 amino acids: CGAVGGEMANEQFF.

The chain has TRBV7-2 and TRBJ2-5; TCRdb returns TRBD1, unconfirmable since there is no DNA. CDR1 SGHTA and CDR2 FQGNSA come from the germline V gene. This CDR3 spans 17 amino acids. The CDR3 region is CASSLVRTGVWRETQYF.

The chain carries TRBV9 and TRBJ1-6. CDR3 length: 12 amino acids. CDR1 is SGDLS, CDR2 YYNGEE, per germline. CDR3 residues: CASSVLGSPLHF.

The chain is built from TRBV7-8 and TRBJ2-1; TCRdb calls TRBD1, which cannot be checked without DNA. The CDR3 is made up of 16 amino acids. Germline-derived CDR1 and CDR2 are SGHVS and FQNEAQ. This CDR3 reads CASSFPGKSSYNEQFF.